These T cell receptor beta chains were read from a single sample in a study of CD8 T cells in Susac syndrome. TCRdb itself ran the immunoSEQ multiplex PCR reads through MiXCR, one entry per CDR3 protein. The sample lists about 210,000 distinct CDR3 sequences, about 96% occurring once. The sequencing input was CD4+ T cells from PBMCs. The source is a human donor with multiple sclerosis. Each CDR3 is given with its conserved first and last residue.

V gene: TRBV29-1
CDR3 protein: CSVHVTGLYTEAFF

V gene: TRBV29-1
CDR3 protein: CSVGTGQGLSYEQYF

V gene: TRBV9
CDR3 protein: CASSGLSTNNSPLHF

V gene: TRBV10-3
CDR3 protein: CAISESSKNSYEQYF

V gene: TRBV3-1
CDR3 protein: CASSQHRGPGEKLFF

V gene: TRBV15
CDR3 protein: CATSRGGAYTDTQYF

V gene: TRBV3-1
CDR3 protein: CASAPRDTQYF

V gene: TRBV27
CDR3 protein: CASRLAGVNEQFF

V gene: TRBV4-2
CDR3 protein: CASSQVGLAGVTDTQYF

V gene: TRBV20-1
CDR3 protein: CSASLLAGANEQYF

V gene: TRBV29-1
CDR3 protein: CSVVSRLGARAGDGYTF

V gene: TRBV7-9
CDR3 protein: CASRGGAGHSSGANVLTF

V gene: TRBV7-9
CDR3 protein: CASSPERGRPNEQFF

V gene: TRBV10-3
CDR3 protein: CAISIRDSSSYNEQFF

V gene: TRBV29-1
CDR3 protein: CSVATDQETQYF

V gene: TRBV29-1
CDR3 protein: CSVLSGKGTDTQYF

V gene: TRBV5-1
CDR3 protein: CASRTTSGGSGNEQFF

V gene: TRBV12-3/TRBV12-4
CDR3 protein: CASSLIPRWEFF

V gene: TRBV12-3/TRBV12-4
CDR3 protein: CASRIRQGGNQPQHF

V gene: TRBV4-2
CDR3 protein: CASSPQAGELFF

V gene: TRBV12-5
CDR3 protein: CASGFSRGRGGTEAFF

V gene: TRBV9
CDR3 protein: CASSPYDRGINEKLFF

V gene: TRBV30
CDR3 protein: CACKGHYGYTF

V gene: TRBV6-7
CDR3 protein: CASSYSSPYEQYF

V gene: TRBV29-1
CDR3 protein: CSVAGVNQPQHF

V gene: TRBV20-1
CDR3 protein: CSARRSGMHTDTQYF

V gene: TRBV6-6
CDR3 protein: CASSQPVAGTDTQYF

V gene: TRBV4-2
CDR3 protein: CASSQASGGRPNYEQYF

V gene: TRBV28
CDR3 protein: CASRSPKISEQYF

V gene: TRBV3-1
CDR3 protein: CASSQQPALGYSEQFF

V gene: TRBV19
CDR3 protein: CASSMGQGSADTQYF

V gene: TRBV29-1
CDR3 protein: CSAREGETQYF

V gene: TRBV12-3/TRBV12-4
CDR3 protein: CASSLVAGDYGYTF

V gene: TRBV6-5
CDR3 protein: CASSYGSRGTNQPQHF

V gene: TRBV18
CDR3 protein: CASSQDRRQETQYF

V gene: TRBV7-2
CDR3 protein: CASSLASSGGGETQYF

V gene: TRBV2
CDR3 protein: CASRGRQDSPLHF

V gene: TRBV6-4
CDR3 protein: CASSAAISSYNEQFF

V gene: TRBV28
CDR3 protein: CASTTSGGGGNYGYTF

V gene: TRBV20-1
CDR3 protein: CSASVLAGDTDTQYF

V gene: TRBV12-3/TRBV12-4
CDR3 protein: CASVSANRVHGYTF